A selection of T cell receptor beta chains follows, all from one sample in a study of graft-versus-host responses after intestinal transplantation. These receptors' antigens are unknown. The table came from immunoSEQ multiplex PCR; TCRdb's copy has only in-frame clones and leaves some out. The table has about 120,000 clones, about 93% seen once. The material was unstimulated CD4+ T cells sorted from spleen or lymph node cells, obtained before intestinal transplant. The receptors originated from a human donor who received an intestinal transplant. Both conserved end residues are part of each CDR3. Each record gives: D gene, clone size, V gene, J gene, CDR3 DNA, CDR3 protein. D genes are given only for firm matches. Where a row states a size, it is once, few, many or the class of an expanded clone; other rows omit it.

D gene: TRBD1
clone size: NA
V gene: TRBV5-3
J gene: TRBJ2-3
CDR3 DNA: TGTGCCAGAAGCATGCGGGACAGGGAAACAGATACGCAGTATTTT
CDR3 protein: CARSMRDRETDTQYF

D gene: NA
clone size: NA
V gene: TRBV7-2
J gene: TRBJ2-1
CDR3 DNA: TGTGCCAGCAGCCCCGGCGGCACTTACAATGAGCAGTTCTTC
CDR3 protein: CASSPGGTYNEQFF

D gene: NA
clone size: NA
V gene: TRBV19
J gene: TRBJ1-1
CDR3 DNA: TGTGCCAGTAGATTACAGGGTTTAATGAACACTGAAGCTTTCTTT
CDR3 protein: CASRLQGLMNTEAFF

D gene: NA
clone size: NA
V gene: TRBV5-8
J gene: TRBJ1-5
CDR3 DNA: TGTGCCAGCAGCTTGGGTTGGGGTCAGCCCCAGCATTTT
CDR3 protein: CASSLGWGQPQHF

D gene: NA
clone size: NA
V gene: TRBV19
J gene: TRBJ1-2
CDR3 DNA: TGTGCCAGCATGGAATTGGGGACCCAAACGGGGGGCTACACCTTC
CDR3 protein: CASMELGTQTGGYTF

D gene: TRBD1
clone size: NA
V gene: TRBV5-4
J gene: TRBJ2-6
CDR3 DNA: TGTGCCAGCAGCTTGGCCTTAAAACAGGGGGGTCCCACTGGGGCCAACGTCCTGACTTTC
CDR3 protein: CASSLALKQGGPTGANVLTF

D gene: NA
clone size: NA
V gene: TRBV4-1
J gene: TRBJ2-1
CDR3 DNA: TGCGCCAGCAGCCAAGATAAAGCGAACAGGGACAATGAGCAGTTCTTC
CDR3 protein: CASSQDKANRDNEQFF

D gene: NA
clone size: NA
V gene: TRBV28
J gene: TRBJ2-7
CDR3 DNA: TGTGCCGCGGGGGACAGCTCCTACGAGCAGTACTTC
CDR3 protein: CAAGDSSYEQYF

D gene: TRBD2
clone size: NA
V gene: TRBV5-1
J gene: TRBJ2-5
CDR3 DNA: TGCGCCAGCAGCTTGGGGGGACTAGCGGGCGGGTACCAAGAGACCCAGTACTTC
CDR3 protein: CASSLGGLAGGYQETQYF

D gene: NA
clone size: NA
V gene: TRBV29-1
J gene: TRBJ2-7
CDR3 DNA: TGCAGCGTTCTGGTGGGATCCCCCACCTACGAGCAGTACTTC
CDR3 protein: CSVLVGSPTYEQYF

D gene: TRBD1
clone size: few
V gene: TRBV6-6
J gene: TRBJ2-7
CDR3 DNA: TGTGCCAGCAGGCCTACAGGGGGCGGCGAGCAGTACTTC
CDR3 protein: CASRPTGGGEQYF

D gene: NA
clone size: NA
V gene: TRBV29-1
J gene: TRBJ1-1
CDR3 DNA: TGCAGCGCAAATACAGCTAACACTGAAGCTTTCTTT
CDR3 protein: CSANTANTEAFF

D gene: TRBD1
clone size: NA
V gene: TRBV29-1
J gene: TRBJ1-1
CDR3 DNA: TGCAGCGCTCAGACAGGGATGAACACTGAAGCTTTCTTT
CDR3 protein: CSAQTGMNTEAFF